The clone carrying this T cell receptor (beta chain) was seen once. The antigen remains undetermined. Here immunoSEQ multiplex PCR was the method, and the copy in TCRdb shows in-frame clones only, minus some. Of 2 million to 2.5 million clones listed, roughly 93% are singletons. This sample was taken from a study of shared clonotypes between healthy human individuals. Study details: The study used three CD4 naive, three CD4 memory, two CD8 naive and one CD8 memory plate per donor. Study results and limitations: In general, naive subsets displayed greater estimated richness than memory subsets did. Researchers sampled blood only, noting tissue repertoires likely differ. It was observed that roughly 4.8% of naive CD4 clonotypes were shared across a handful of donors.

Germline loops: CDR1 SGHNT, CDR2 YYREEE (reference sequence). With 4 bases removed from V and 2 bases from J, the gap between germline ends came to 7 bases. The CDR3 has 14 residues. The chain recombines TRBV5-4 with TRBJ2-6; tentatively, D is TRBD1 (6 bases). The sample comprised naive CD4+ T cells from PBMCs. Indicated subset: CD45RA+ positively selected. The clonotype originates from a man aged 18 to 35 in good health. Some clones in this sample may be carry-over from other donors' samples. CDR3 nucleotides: TGTGCCAGCAGCAGGGACACTGGGGCCAACGTCCTGACTTTC. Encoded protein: CASSRDTGANVLTF.